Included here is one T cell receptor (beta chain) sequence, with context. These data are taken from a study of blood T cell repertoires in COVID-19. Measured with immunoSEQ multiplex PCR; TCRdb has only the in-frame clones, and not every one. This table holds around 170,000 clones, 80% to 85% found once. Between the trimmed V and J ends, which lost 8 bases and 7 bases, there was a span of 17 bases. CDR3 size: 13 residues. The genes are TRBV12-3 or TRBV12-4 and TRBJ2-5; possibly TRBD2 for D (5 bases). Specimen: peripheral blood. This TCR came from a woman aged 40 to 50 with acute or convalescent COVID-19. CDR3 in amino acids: CASSNMDGGTQYF. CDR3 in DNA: TGTGCCAGCTCGAACATGGATGGAGGGACCCAGTACTTC.